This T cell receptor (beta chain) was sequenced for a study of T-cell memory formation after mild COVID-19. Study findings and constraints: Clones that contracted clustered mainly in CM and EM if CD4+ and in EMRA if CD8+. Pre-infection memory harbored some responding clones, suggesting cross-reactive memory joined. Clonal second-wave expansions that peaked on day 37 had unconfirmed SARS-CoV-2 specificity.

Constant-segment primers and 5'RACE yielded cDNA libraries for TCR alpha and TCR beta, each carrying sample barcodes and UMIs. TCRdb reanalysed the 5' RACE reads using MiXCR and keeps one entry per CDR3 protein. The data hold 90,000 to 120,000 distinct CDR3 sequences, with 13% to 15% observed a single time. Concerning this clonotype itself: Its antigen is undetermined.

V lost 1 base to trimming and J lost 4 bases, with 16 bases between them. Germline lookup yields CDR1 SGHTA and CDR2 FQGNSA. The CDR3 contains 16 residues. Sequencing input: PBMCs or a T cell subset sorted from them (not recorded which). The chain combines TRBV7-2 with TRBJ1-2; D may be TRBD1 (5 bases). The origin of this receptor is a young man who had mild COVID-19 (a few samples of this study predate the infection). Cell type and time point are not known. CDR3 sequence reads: CASSLDSRQSRYGYTF. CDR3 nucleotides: TGTGCCAGCAGCTTAGATTCCCGACAGTCGCGCTATGGCTACACCTTC.